This T cell receptor (beta chain) was sequenced during a study of T cell repertoires in cytomegalovirus infection. The wider study: Indications of both CMV infection and matching HLA type were provided by public TCR beta signatures. Regarding the study as a whole: HLA-C-restricted CMV clonotypes gave the most frequent clonotype in two of eight donors.

V lost 5 bases and J lost 0, with 7 bases in between. The CDR3 covers 13 residues. Germline V lookup: CDR1 SGHTA, CDR2 FQGNSA. In its sample, this clonotype was seen many times. Its antigen remains unidentified. One entry per CDR3 protein results from TCRdb running MiXCR on the reads. The profile shows around 350,000 distinct CDR3 sequences, 15% to 20% of them singletons. This sequence originates from a human donor in good health (CMV status not recorded). Some clones in this sample may be carry-over from other donors' samples. The J gene is TRBJ1-2, the V gene TRBV7-2; D call uncertain. Source material: PBMCs. CDR3: CASSVYTNYGYTF. The CDR3 DNA follows: TGTGCCAGCAGCGTCTACACTAACTATGGCTACACCTTC.